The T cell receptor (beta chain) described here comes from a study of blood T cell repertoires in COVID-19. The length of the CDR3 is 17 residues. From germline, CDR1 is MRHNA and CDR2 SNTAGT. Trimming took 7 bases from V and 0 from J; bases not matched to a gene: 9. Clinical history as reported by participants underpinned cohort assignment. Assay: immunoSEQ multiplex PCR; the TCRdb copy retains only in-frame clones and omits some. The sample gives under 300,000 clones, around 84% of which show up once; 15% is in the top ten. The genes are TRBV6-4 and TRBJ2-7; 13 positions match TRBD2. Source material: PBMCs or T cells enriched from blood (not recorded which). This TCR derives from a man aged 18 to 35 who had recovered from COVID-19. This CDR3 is CASMGPRTSGGSYEQYF. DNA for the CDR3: TGTGCCAGCATGGGTCCCCGGACTAGCGGGGGCTCCTACGAGCAGTACTTC.